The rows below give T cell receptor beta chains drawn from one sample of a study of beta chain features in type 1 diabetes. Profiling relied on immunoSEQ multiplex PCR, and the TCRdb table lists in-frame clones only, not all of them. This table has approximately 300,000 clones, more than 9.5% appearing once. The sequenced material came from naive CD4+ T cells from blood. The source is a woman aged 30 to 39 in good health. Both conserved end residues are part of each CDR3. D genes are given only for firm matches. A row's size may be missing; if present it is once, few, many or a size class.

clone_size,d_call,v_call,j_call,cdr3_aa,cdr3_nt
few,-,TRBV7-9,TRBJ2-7,CASRPPGTNYEQYF,TGTGCCAGCAGACCCCCCGGGACAAACTACGAGCAGTACTTC
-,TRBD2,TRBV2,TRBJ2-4,CASSEALLAAAKNIQYF,TGTGCCAGCAGTGAAGCGCTTCTAGCGGCAGCCAAAAACATTCAGTACTTC
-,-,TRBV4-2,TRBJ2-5,CASSQPPGETQYF,TGTGCCAGCAGCCAACCGCCCGGGGAGACCCAGTACTTC
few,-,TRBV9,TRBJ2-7,CASHRSGLYEQYF,TGTGCCAGCCACCGTAGTGGGCTTTACGAGCAGTACTTC
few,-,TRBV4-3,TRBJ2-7,CASSQTVFTYEQYF,TGCGCCAGCAGCCAAACGGTTTTTACGTACGAGCAGTACTTC
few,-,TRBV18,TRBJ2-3,CASSRPGTDTQYF,TGTGCCAGCTCACGCCCGGGTACAGATACGCAGTATTTT
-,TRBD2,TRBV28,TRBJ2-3,CASSLFAGTSGMKNTQYF,TGTGCCAGCAGTTTATTTGCTGGGACTAGCGGGATGAAGAATACGCAGTATTTT
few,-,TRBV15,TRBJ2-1,CATSRDTGGGLNNEQFF,TGTGCCACCAGCAGAGACACCGGGGGTGGTCTCAACAATGAGCAGTTCTTC
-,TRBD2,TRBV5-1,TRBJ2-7,CASSGLAGFNEQYF,TGCGCCAGCAGCGGACTAGCGGGATTTAACGAGCAGTACTTC
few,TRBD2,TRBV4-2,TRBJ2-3,CASSQEAAGGWADTQYF,TGTGCCAGCAGCCAAGAAGCGGCGGGAGGATGGGCAGATACGCAGTATTTT
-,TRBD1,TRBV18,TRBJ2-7,CASSPRDSTYEQYF,TGTGCCAGCTCACCCCGGGACAGTACCTACGAGCAGTACTTC
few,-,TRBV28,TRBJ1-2,CASSSIRNYGYTF,TGTGCCAGCAGTTCTATCAGGAATTATGGCTACACCTTC
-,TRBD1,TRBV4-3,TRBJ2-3,CASSPQGARGDTQYF,TGCGCCAGCAGCCCACAGGGGGCAAGGGGAGATACGCAGTATTTT
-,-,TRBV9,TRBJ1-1,CASSVLPTRGNTAEAFF,TGTGCCAGCAGCGTATTGCCCACAAGGGGGAACACCGCTGAAGCTTTCTTT
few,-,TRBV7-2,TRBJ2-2,CASSLGQPTGELFF,TGTGCCAGCAGCTTAGGACAGCCCACCGGGGAGCTGTTTTTT
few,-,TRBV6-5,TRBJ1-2,CASSYRGKGYTF,TGTGCCAGCAGTTACAGGGGGAAGGGCTACACCTTC
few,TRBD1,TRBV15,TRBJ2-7,CATSRDLDRGFSEQYF,TGTGCCACCAGCAGAGATCTTGACAGGGGTTTCTCCGAGCAGTACTTC
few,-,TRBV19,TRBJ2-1,CASSMTLPEDEQFF,TGTGCCAGTAGTATGACTCTTCCTGAAGATGAGCAGTTCTTC
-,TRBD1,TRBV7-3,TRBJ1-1,CASSFGQANTEAFF,TGTGCCAGCAGCTTCGGACAGGCGAACACTGAAGCTTTCTTT
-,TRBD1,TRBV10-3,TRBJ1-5,CAISQTGDQPQHF,TGTGCCATCAGTCAAACAGGGGATCAGCCCCAGCATTTT
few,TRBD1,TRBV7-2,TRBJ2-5,CASSLGTGEETQYF,TGCGCCAGCAGCCTTGGGACAGGGGAAGAGACCCAGTACTTC
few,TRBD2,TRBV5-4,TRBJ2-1,CASSLVAGGYNEQFF,TGTGCCAGCAGCTTGGTAGCGGGAGGCTACAATGAGCAGTTCTTC
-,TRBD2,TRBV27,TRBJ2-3,CASSPGLAGYTQYF,TGTGCCAGCAGCCCGGGACTAGCGGGATATACGCAGTATTTT
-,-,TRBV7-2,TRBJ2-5,CASSRGISRAQETQYF,TGTGCCAGCAGTCGGGGGATCTCACGGGCCCAAGAGACCCAGTACTTC
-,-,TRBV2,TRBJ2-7,CASSPDTKGSYEQYF,TGTGCCAGCAGTCCGGACACCAAGGGGTCCTACGAGCAGTACTTC
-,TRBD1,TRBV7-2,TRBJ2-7,CASSARDRAYEQYF,TGTGCCAGCAGCGCCCGGGACAGGGCCTACGAGCAGTACTTC
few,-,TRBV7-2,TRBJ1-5,CASSSGTLNQPQHF,TGTGCCAGCAGCTCCGGGACATTGAATCAGCCCCAGCATTTT
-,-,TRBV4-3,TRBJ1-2,CASSQGRGGRNYGYTF,TGCGCCAGCAGCCAGGGCCGTGGAGGACGCAACTATGGCTACACCTTC
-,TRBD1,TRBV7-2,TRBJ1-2,CASSYTGDRGYTF,TGTGCCAGCAGCTACACAGGGGACCGGGGCTACACCTTC
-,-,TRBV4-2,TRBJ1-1,CASSQATGAMNTEAFF,TGTGCCAGCAGCCAAGCTACAGGTGCCATGAACACTGAAGCTTTCTTT
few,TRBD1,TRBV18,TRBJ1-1,CASSLGQANTEAFF,TGTGCCAGCTCACTCGGACAGGCGAACACTGAAGCTTTCTTT
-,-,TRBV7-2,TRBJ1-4,CASSLGREYEKLFF,TGTGCCAGCAGCTTAGGCCGGGAGTATGAAAAACTGTTTTTT
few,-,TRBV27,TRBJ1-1,CASRKGNRGTEAFF,TGTGCCAGCAGGAAGGGGAATAGGGGCACTGAAGCTTTCTTT
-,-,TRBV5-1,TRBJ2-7,CASSFTGLEEQYF,TGCGCCAGCAGCTTTACAGGGCTGGAGGAGCAGTACTTC
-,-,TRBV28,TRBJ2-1,CASSFGRRYNEQFF,TGTGCCAGCAGTTTCGGCAGGAGGTACAATGAGCAGTTCTTC
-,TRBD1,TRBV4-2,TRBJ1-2,CASSRPMGQDGYTF,TGTGCCAGCAGCCGCCCGATGGGACAGGATGGCTACACCTTC
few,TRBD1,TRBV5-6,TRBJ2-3,CASSSLPNRGVVDTQYF,TGTGCCAGCAGCTCCCTCCCGAACAGGGGGGTCGTGGATACGCAGTATTTT
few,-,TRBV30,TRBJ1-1,CAWSFSTEAFF,TGTGCCTGGAGTTTCAGCACTGAAGCTTTCTTT
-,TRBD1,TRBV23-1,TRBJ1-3,CASSQLGQGAGNTIYF,TGCGCCAGCAGTCAATTGGGACAGGGTGCTGGAAACACCATATATTTT
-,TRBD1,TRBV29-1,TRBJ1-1,CSVVGQPGTEAFF,TGCAGCGTTGTGGGACAGCCAGGGACTGAAGCTTTCTTT
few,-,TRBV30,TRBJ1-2,CAWSLTPNYGYTF,TGTGCCTGGAGTCTAACGCCTAACTATGGCTACACCTTC
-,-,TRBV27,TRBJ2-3,CASPFLAVRSDTQYF,TGTGCCAGCCCCTTCCTAGCTGTAAGGTCAGATACGCAGTATTTT
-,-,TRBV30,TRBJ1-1,CAWSRTGTEAFF,TGTGCCTGGTCTAGAACAGGCACTGAAGCTTTCTTT
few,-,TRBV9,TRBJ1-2,CASSAGGRGTNYGYTF,TGTGCCAGCAGCGCCGGAGGTAGGGGGACTAACTATGGCTACACCTTC
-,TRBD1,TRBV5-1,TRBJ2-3,CASGTQRGQADTDTQYF,TGCGCCAGCGGGACCCAACGTGGACAGGCGGACACAGATACGCAGTATTTT
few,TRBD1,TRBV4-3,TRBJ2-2,CASSQADRAGELFF,TGCGCCAGCAGCCAAGCCGACAGGGCCGGGGAGCTGTTTTTT
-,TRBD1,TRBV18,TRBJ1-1,CASSPLPTGDRTEAFF,TGTGCCAGCTCACCCCTCCCGACAGGGGATCGCACTGAAGCTTTCTTT
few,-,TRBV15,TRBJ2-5,CATSRRGAVRETQYF,TGTGCCACCAGCCGCCGCGGCGCTGTACGGGAGACCCAGTACTTC
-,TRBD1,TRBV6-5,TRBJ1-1,CASSWGQGGTEAFF,TGTGCCAGCAGTTGGGGACAGGGGGGCACTGAAGCTTTCTTT